The 16 T cell receptor beta chains given below trace back to one sample, sequenced in a study of PD-1 blockade in classical Hodgkin lymphoma. There was relapse after autologous stem cell transplantation in every patient, and there was variation in brentuximab vedotin exposure. Assay: immunoSEQ multiplex PCR; the TCRdb copy retains only in-frame clones and omits some. Of 20,000 to 30,000 clones in the sample, 81% are singletons; the top ten hold around 20%. Source: peripheral blood mononuclear cells (PBMCs), taken before the second cycle of nivolumab. The receptors were gathered from a human donor with classical Hodgkin lymphoma.

This clone was observed once. The rearrangement joins TRBV4-1 to TRBJ2-7; D is uncertain. Germline V lookup: CDR1 MGHRA, CDR2 YSYEKL. The V end lost 3 bases, the J end lost 2 bases, and 14 bases lay between the germline ends. The CDR3 sequence is 15 residues long. CDR3 region: CASSHGSGATYEQYF. CDR3 coding DNA: TGCGCCAGCAGCCACGGGTCGGGCGCAACCTACGAGCAGTACTTC.

The genes are TRBV7-9 and TRBJ2-3; D unresolved. Germline values: CDR1 SEHNR, CDR2 FQNEAQ (reference sequence). This CDR3 has 13 residues. Trimming removed 8 bases from V and 1 base from J, with 10 bases in between. CDR3 bases: TGTGCCAGCTCGCCCGCGGGCACAGATACGCAGTATTTT. The encoded protein is CASSPAGTDTQYF.

This chain joins TRBV30 and TRBJ1-1; D is ambiguous. The germline V and J ends were trimmed by 1 base and 0 bases, with 6 bases remaining between them. Germline V gene lookup returns CDR1 GTSNPN and CDR2 SVGIG (reference sequence). CDR3 length equals 13 residues. The chain's CDR3 is CAWSAGLNTEAFF. For the CDR3, the DNA is TGTGCCTGGAGTGCCGGACTGAACACTGAAGCTTTCTTT.

This chain uses TRBV19 with TRBJ2-3, with TRBD2 identical over 8 bases. The CDR3 is made up of 13 amino acids. Germline CDR1 and CDR2: LNHDA and SQIVND (reference sequence). The V and J ends lost 7 bases and 5 bases, in that order; junction bases with no gene match: 5. In DNA, the CDR3 is TGTGCCAGTACTCCACGGGGGGGAGATACGCAGTATTTT. The encoded protein is CASTPRGGDTQYF.

The DNA of the CDR3 is TGTGCCAGCAGCCCGGGACAGGGGGCGCGAACTAATGAAAAACTGTTTTTT. Translation gives CASSPGQGARTNEKLFF. The chain links TRBV7-2 to TRBJ1-4, with 12 bases aligning to TRBD1. This CDR3 spans 17 amino acids. Germline trimming cut 5 bases from V and 1 base from J; bases unmatched to any gene: 5. CDR1 and CDR2 from the germline V gene are SGHTA and FQGNSA.

The rearrangement joins TRBV30 to TRBJ2-4, with D unresolved. V lost 4 bases, J lost 0 bases, and 19 bases lay in between. The CDR3 length is 17 residues. CDR1 GTSNPN and CDR2 SVGIG come from the germline V gene (reference sequence). CDR3 DNA: TGTGCCTGGACGTGCCGGCCGAGGATTATAGCCAAAAACATTCAGTACTTC. Translation: CAWTCRPRIIAKNIQYF.

The V gene is TRBV19, the J gene TRBJ2-7; perhaps TRBD1 as D (6 bases). The ends were cut back, 0 bases at V and 2 bases at J, with 8 bases in the middle. This CDR3 has 14 residues. CDR1 LNHDA and CDR2 SQIVND come from the germline V gene (reference sequence). CDR3 bases: TGTGCCAGTAGTATAGACACAGGGACCTACGAGCAGTACTTC. This gives the protein CASSIDTGTYEQYF. Looking up the rest from reference TRBV19 and TRBJ2-7 gives the full variable domain: DGGITQSPKYLFRKEGQNVTLSCEQNLNHDAMYWYRQDPGQGLRLIYYSQIVNDFQKGDIAEGYSVSREKKESFPLTVTSAQKNPTAFYLCASSIDTGTYEQYFGPGTRLTVT.

The chain couples TRBV10-2 to TRBJ2-2; TRBD1 might be the D (5 bases). Looked up from germline, CDR1 is WSHSY and CDR2 is SAAADI. Trimming took 2 bases from V and 0 from J, leaving 19 bases between them. The CDR3 is 19 amino acids. Written as DNA, the CDR3 is TGCGCCAGCAGTGAGCCTACAGGAAAAGCATTCGCGAACACCGGGGAGCTGTTTTTT. Residues: CASSEPTGKAFANTGELFF.

This sequence joins TRBV10-3 and TRBJ2-1; unclear D gene. This CDR3 is built from 13 residues. The germline V and J ends were trimmed by 10 bases and 4 bases, with 14 bases remaining between them. The germline V gene encodes CDR1 ENHRY and CDR2 SYGVKD. In DNA, the CDR3 is TGTGCCACCCGAGATGGCAAATACAATGAGCAGTTCTTC. Amino acid sequence: CATRDGKYNEQFF.

This clone came up a few times. The gene calls are TRBV19 and TRBJ1-1; D is possibly TRBD1 (5 bases). The CDR3 contains 14 residues. Looked up from germline, CDR1 is LNHDA and CDR2 is SQIVND (reference sequence). CDR3 DNA: TGTGCATCGGCGGGTGGGAGGGGGAACACTGAAGCTTTCTTT. This sequence encodes CASAGGRGNTEAFF.

The rearrangement uses TRBV7-9 and TRBJ1-4; 8 positions agree with TRBD1. CDR1 is SEHNR and CDR2 is FQNEAQ in the germline V gene (reference sequence). With V trimmed by 5 bases and J by 8 bases, 16 bases remained unmatched. CDR3 size: 17 residues. CDR3: CASSGGQGFGDREKLFF. The DNA for the CDR3 is TGTGCCAGCAGCGGTGGACAGGGATTTGGCGATCGGGAAAAACTGTTTTTT.

The J gene is TRBJ2-5, the V gene TRBV4-2; no definite D call. Trimming removed 5 bases from V and 4 bases from J, with 11 bases in between. Per the germline V gene, CDR1 is LGHNA and CDR2 is YNFKEQ. The CDR3 spans 13 residues. CDR3 bases: TGTGCCAGCAGCTTCCTATTGGGAGAGACCCAGTACTTC. It is translated as CASSFLLGETQYF.

Regarding this clone: One end of the junction is discordant with germline, which a read error may explain. The chain uses TRBV5-6 and TRBJ2-7, with TRBD1 matching 11 bases. Looked up from germline, CDR1 is SGHDT and CDR2 is YYEEEE. CDR3 size: 12 residues. CDR3 bases: TGTGCCAGCAGCTGGGGACAGGGGGAGGTTTCCTTC. Residues: CASSWGQGEVSF.

The chain is built from TRBV2 and TRBJ1-1; no clear D. Germline CDR1 SNHLY, CDR2 FYNNEI. V was shortened by 0 bases and J by 1 base, with 6 bases between the two germline ends. The CDR3 runs to 14 residues. CDR3 in amino acids: CASSEALPNTEAFF. The CDR3 DNA reads as TGTGCCAGCAGTGAAGCGCTTCCGAACACTGAAGCTTTCTTT.

This chain connects TRBV9 to TRBJ2-7, with 7 bases matching TRBD1. The germline V gene has CDR1 SGDLS and CDR2 YYNGEE. The CDR3 extends over 14 amino acids. Trimming removed 2 bases from V and 2 bases from J; junction bases left unmatched: 4. The CDR3 DNA follows: TGTGCCAGCAGCGTCGGGACAGAGACCTACGAGCAGTACTTC. It encodes CASSVGTETYEQYF.

The chain uses TRBV5-4 and TRBJ1-6, with TRBD1 as a possible D gene (6 bases). The CDR3 contains 14 residues. V gave up 8 bases and J gave up 6 bases, with 15 bases separating them. Germline V gene lookup returns CDR1 SGHNT and CDR2 YYREEE (reference sequence). The CDR3 DNA follows: TGTGCCAGTTCCGCAGGGGTTGGTAATTCACCCCTCCACTTT. As protein: CASSAGVGNSPLHF.